These 24 T cell receptor beta chains came from one sample sequenced in a study of siplizumab effects on memory and regulatory T cells. The table came from immunoSEQ multiplex PCR; TCRdb's copy has only in-frame clones and leaves some out. The repertoire holds about 100,000 clones, with approximately 92% as singletons. The sequenced sample was CD4+ T cells sorted from blood. The receptor source for this set is a human donor in good health.

The chain combines TRBV14 with TRBJ2-1; TRBD2 aligns across 13 bases. CDR1 is SGHDN, CDR2 FVKESK, per germline. The CDR3 has 16 amino acids. Unmatched junction bases numbered 6, after V lost 4 bases and J lost 6 bases. The CDR3 spells CASSRQTSGGANEQFF. CDR3 sequence (DNA): TGTGCCAGCAGCCGACAAACTAGCGGGGGGGCCAATGAGCAGTTCTTC.

The V gene is TRBV27, the J gene TRBJ2-7, with 10 bases fitting TRBD2. The CDR3 runs 17 residues. Trimming cost V 3 bases and J 4 bases; bases outside gene matches: 12. The germline gives CDR1 MNHEY, CDR2 SMNVEV (reference sequence). In DNA form, the CDR3 reads TGTGCCAGCAGTTTTGGTGGTAGCGGGGGGAATAGATACGAGCAGTACTTC. It translates to CASSFGGSGGNRYEQYF.

V and J are TRBV7-2 and TRBJ2-3; D is ambiguous. Trimming pared 0 bases from V and 2 bases from J, leaving 0 bases between. The CDR3 is 12 amino acids. Germline V gene lookup returns CDR1 SGHTA and CDR2 FQGNSA. CDR3 amino acids: CASSLATDTQYF. CDR3 in DNA: TGTGCCAGCAGCTTAGCCACAGATACGCAGTATTTT.

The V gene is TRBV7-8, the J gene TRBJ1-2, with a weak D call TRBD1 (5 bases). Trimming stripped 4 bases from V and 4 bases from J, with 16 bases between. This CDR3 has 15 amino acids. CDR1 SGHVS and CDR2 FQNEAQ come from the germline V gene. Here the CDR3 DNA reads TGTGCCAGCAGCTCACCTTACGACGGGGGCTATGGCTACACCTTC. Amino acids: CASSSPYDGGYGYTF.

CDR3 coding DNA: TGTGCCAGCAGTGCTCTGGGCGGGGACGTCCTGACTTTC. Translating it yields CASSALGGDVLTF. The rearrangement uses TRBV6-1 and TRBJ2-6, with D possibly TRBD2 on 6 matching bases. The CDR3 runs to 13 residues. Germline lookup yields CDR1 MNHNS and CDR2 SASEGT. V was trimmed by 4 bases and J by 11 bases, leaving 12 bases between them.

The gene calls are TRBV11-2 and TRBJ2-2; 8 positions match TRBD2. Germline CDR1 is SGHAT and CDR2 is FQNNGV. The CDR3 totals 16 residues. V dropped 2 bases and J dropped 1; count of bases not matched to a gene: 3. The CDR3 protein is CASSLSGGLNTGELFF. For the CDR3, the DNA is TGTGCCAGCAGCTTAAGCGGGGGACTGAACACCGGGGAGCTGTTTTTT.

The V gene is TRBV5-1, the J gene TRBJ2-1; 8 bases map to TRBD2. CDR3 size: 15 residues. CDR1 SGHRS and CDR2 YFSETQ come from the germline V gene. V dropped 0 bases and J dropped 5; count of bases not matched to a gene: 4. The CDR3 here is CASSLGLAKNNEQFF. CDR3 DNA sequence: TGCGCCAGCAGCTTGGGACTAGCGAAAAACAATGAGCAGTTCTTC.

The chain carries TRBV7-9 and TRBJ1-2; TRBD1 agrees at 9 bases. This CDR3 is built from 16 residues. Germline V gene sequence: CDR1 SEHNR, CDR2 FQNEAQ (reference sequence). V was pared by 6 bases and J by 4 bases, with 12 bases of the junction left unmatched. This CDR3 is CASSRGTGLTLYGYTF. The CDR3, as DNA: TGTGCCAGCAGTCGCGGGACAGGGCTCACCCTCTATGGCTACACCTTC.

V usage is TRBV6-5 and J usage is TRBJ1-1, with D unclear. The CDR3 has 14 residues. Germline V gene lookup returns CDR1 MNHEY and CDR2 SVGAGI. V lost 6 bases, J lost 8 bases, and 19 bases lay in between. The CDR3 region has the DNA TGTGCCAGCAGGCCCCTCGGAGACCACAACGAAGCTTTCTTT. Translation: CASRPLGDHNEAFF.

As to this clone: A read error may produce the germline difference seen at one junction end. The chain employs TRBV29-1 and TRBJ1-4; D might be TRBD1 (5 bases). This CDR3 contains 16 residues. Germline values: CDR1 SQVTM, CDR2 ANQGSEA. As DNA, the CDR3 is TGCAGCGTCGAAGGGGCCGGCATTGCAACTAATGAAAAACTGTTTTTT. Protein sequence: CSVEGAGIATNEKLFF.

This clone was counted a single time. The CDR3 coding sequence is TGTGCCAGCAGCTTGGACAGCCAAAGACCTTATGGCTACACCTTC. Protein sequence: CASSLDSQRPYGYTF. The chain combines TRBV5-4 with TRBJ1-2; D not resolved. Between the trimmed V and J ends, which lost 0 bases and 5 bases, there was a span of 14 bases. The germline V gene encodes CDR1 SGHNT and CDR2 YYREEE (reference sequence). The CDR3 covers 15 residues.

The chain has TRBV5-1 and TRBJ2-2; D not certain. The CDR3 contains 17 residues. CDR1 SGHRS and CDR2 YFSETQ come from the germline V gene. Trimming removed 3 bases from V and 0 bases from J, with 15 bases in between. Written as DNA, the CDR3 is TGCGCCAGCAGCTCAGTAGACTCTCCCTCGAACACCGGGGAGCTGTTTTTT. Residues: CASSSVDSPSNTGELFF. The complete variable domain, with remaining parts taken from reference TRBV5-1 and TRBJ2-2, reads KAGVTQTPRYLIKTRGQQVTLSCSPISGHRSVSWYQQTPGQGLQFLFEYFSETQRNKGNFPGRFSGRQFSNSRSEMNVSTLELGDSALYLCASSSVDSPSNTGELFFGEGSRLTVL.

The chain joins TRBV28 to TRBJ2-4, with 8 bases fitting TRBD1. Losses at the gene ends were 8 bases for V and 0 bases for J; bases not matched to a gene: 18. Per germline, CDR1 MDHEN and CDR2 SYDVKM. The CDR3 loop spans 19 amino acids. This CDR3 is CASRDRTLHLPLAKNIQYF. CDR3 nucleotides: TGTGCCAGCCGGGACAGGACCTTACACTTACCTCTAGCCAAAAACATTCAGTACTTC.

This sequence joins TRBV19 and TRBJ1-5; no clear D gene. Germline V gene data show CDR1 as LNHDA and CDR2 as SQIVND (reference sequence). Trimming pared 1 base from V and 3 bases from J, leaving 16 bases between. The CDR3 extends over 17 amino acids. CDR3 loop: CASSIVGDSSSNQPQHF. CDR3 DNA: TGTGCCAGTAGTATAGTTGGAGATTCCTCTTCCAATCAGCCCCAGCATTTT.

The genes are TRBV18 and TRBJ1-2; possibly TRBD1 for D (5 bases). This CDR3 is 12 amino acids long. Germline lookup yields CDR1 KGHSH and CDR2 LQKENI. Trimming took 3 bases from V and 9 from J, leaving 11 bases between them. The CDR3 DNA follows: TGTGCCAGCTCACCGATTGACAGAAGCTACACCTTC. It specifies CASSPIDRSYTF.

The V gene is TRBV7-9, the J gene TRBJ2-1; 9 positions agree with TRBD1. The CDR3 covers 14 residues. V trimming: 5 bases; J trimming: 7 bases; junction bases outside the gene matches: 6. CDR1 SEHNR and CDR2 FQNEAQ come from the germline V gene (reference sequence). This CDR3 is CASSQRQGVNEQFF. CDR3 coding DNA: TGTGCCAGCAGCCAACGACAGGGGGTGAATGAGCAGTTCTTC.

This sequence joins TRBV5-4 and TRBJ2-3, with 11 bases matching TRBD1. In germline, CDR1 is SGHNT, CDR2 YYREEE (reference sequence). The CDR3 covers 17 residues. Trimming took 0 bases from V and 3 from J; bases not matched to a gene: 6. CDR3 region: CASSLARTGGFTDTQYF. The CDR3 DNA is TGTGCCAGCAGCTTGGCCAGGACAGGGGGCTTTACAGATACGCAGTATTTT.

V usage is TRBV4-3 and J usage is TRBJ1-3; D unresolved. The V gene's germline CDR1 is LGHNA and CDR2 YSLEER. V shed 1 base and J shed 0 bases, with 13 bases lying between them. There are 17 residues in the CDR3. Here the CDR3 DNA reads TGCGCCAGCAGCCAAGCCCGATTGCAAAGCTCTGGAAACACCATATATTTT. Residues: CASSQARLQSSGNTIYF.

This clone was counted a few times. The chain employs TRBV5-1 and TRBJ1-1; D not resolved. CDR3 size: 14 residues. Trimming stripped 1 base from V and 4 bases from J, with 11 bases between. Germline CDR1 SGHRS, CDR2 YFSETQ. This CDR3 is CASSLNEVLTEAFF. CDR3 nucleotides: TGCGCCAGCAGCTTGAACGAGGTTCTCACTGAAGCTTTCTTT.

The gene calls are TRBV4-1 and TRBJ2-1; 13 nucleotides agree with TRBD2. The J segment lost 1 base and the V segment lost 1 base, leaving 7 bases of the junction unmatched. There are 19 residues in the CDR3. Looked up from germline, CDR1 is MGHRA and CDR2 is YSYEKL. As DNA, the CDR3 is TGCGCCAGCAGCCAAGCCCCTCCGGGACTAGCGGGGTCCTACAATGAGCAGTTCTTC. Encoded protein: CASSQAPPGLAGSYNEQFF.

DNA for the CDR3: TGTGCCAGCTCACCACTATCGGGCCTAGATACGCAGTATTTT. Translation: CASSPLSGLDTQYF. The chain employs TRBV18 and TRBJ2-3; D gene ambiguous. V was shortened by 1 base and J by 5 bases, with 10 bases between the two germline ends. The length of the CDR3 is 14 residues. Germline CDR1 KGHSH, CDR2 LQKENI.

V and J are TRBV15 and TRBJ2-3; no firm D call. The CDR3 sequence is 13 residues long. Germline-derived CDR1 and CDR2 are LNHNV and YYDKDF (reference sequence). The V and J ends lost 5 bases and 5 bases respectively, with 11 bases between them. The CDR3 region has the DNA TGTGCCACCAGCGTGACCACCCGAGATACGCAGTATTTT. Translated: CATSVTTRDTQYF.

The genes are TRBV6-5 and TRBJ1-6; perhaps TRBD1 as D (6 bases). Between the trimmed V and J ends, which lost 6 bases and 6 bases, there was a span of 12 bases. The CDR3 spans 14 residues. Germline-derived CDR1 and CDR2 are MNHEY and SVGAGI. This CDR3 reads CASRLTGANSPLHF. For the CDR3, the DNA is TGTGCCAGCAGACTGACGGGGGCTAATTCACCCCTCCACTTT.

The CDR3 coding sequence is TGTGCCAGCAGTTTAATTACGGGGAAGACCTACGAGCAGTACTTC. As protein: CASSLITGKTYEQYF. This rearrangement joins TRBV28 to TRBJ2-7; the D gene is possibly TRBD2 (5 bases). This CDR3 contains 15 residues. The V and J ends lost 2 bases and 2 bases respectively, with 13 bases between them. Looked up from germline, CDR1 is MDHEN and CDR2 is SYDVKM.